These T cell receptor beta chains were read from a single sample in a study of cytomegalovirus exposure and HLA in healthy donors. Generated by immunoSEQ multiplex PCR, the TCRdb table keeps only in-frame clones and is missing some. The sample shows around 200,000 clones, around three quarters of them seen only once. The sample comprised PBMCs. The receptors originated from a boy between 10 and 17 years old in good health and CMV-seronegative. Both conserved end residues are part of each CDR3. D genes are given only for firm matches. Clone sizes are given selectively: once, few, many, or a class where the clone is expanded.

j_gene: TRBJ1-1
v_gene: TRBV2
abundance: few
d_gene: TRBD1
CDR3nt: TGTGCCAGCTCCCAGAGGGACAGGGGGCTGAGGGACACTGAAGCTTTCTTT
CDR3aa: CASSQRDRGLRDTEAFF

j_gene: TRBJ2-5
v_gene: TRBV19
abundance: NA
d_gene: NA
CDR3nt: TGTGCCAGTAGTGCAGGGGAGACCCAGTACTTC
CDR3aa: CASSAGETQYF

j_gene: TRBJ1-5
v_gene: TRBV15
abundance: NA
d_gene: NA
CDR3nt: TGTGCCACCAGCAGAGGTGCGCAGGGCCATAGCAATCAGCCCCAGCATTTT
CDR3aa: CATSRGAQGHSNQPQHF

j_gene: TRBJ1-6
v_gene: TRBV7-3
abundance: NA
d_gene: NA
CDR3nt: TGTGCCAGCAGCTCCGGCGGGGGCAGCTATTCACCCCTCCACTTT
CDR3aa: CASSSGGGSYSPLHF

j_gene: TRBJ2-7
v_gene: TRBV27
abundance: NA
d_gene: NA
CDR3nt: TGTGCCAGCAGTTTATCGACAGTTGCCTACGAGCAGTACTTC
CDR3aa: CASSLSTVAYEQYF

j_gene: TRBJ2-1
v_gene: TRBV11-1
abundance: few
d_gene: NA
CDR3nt: TGTGCCAGCAGCTTAGGAGGTCAGGGGGGCTACAATGAGCAGTTCTTC
CDR3aa: CASSLGGQGGYNEQFF

j_gene: TRBJ1-1
v_gene: TRBV12-5
abundance: NA
d_gene: TRBD1
CDR3nt: TGTGCTAGTGGTCTCCACAGGGGAGGTGACACTGAAGCTTTCTTT
CDR3aa: CASGLHRGGDTEAFF

j_gene: TRBJ1-6
v_gene: TRBV6-1
abundance: once
d_gene: NA
CDR3nt: TGTGCCAGCAGTGAAGGTCAAGGGGATAATTCACCCCTCCACTTT
CDR3aa: CASSEGQGDNSPLHF

j_gene: TRBJ1-1
v_gene: TRBV12-5
abundance: NA
d_gene: NA
CDR3nt: TGTGCTAGTGGTTCAGGGGCGGCGAACACTGAAGCTTTCTTT
CDR3aa: CASGSGAANTEAFF

j_gene: TRBJ1-2
v_gene: TRBV20-1
abundance: NA
d_gene: NA
CDR3nt: TGCAGTGCTAATGCCGGCTATGGCTACACCTTC
CDR3aa: CSANAGYGYTF

j_gene: TRBJ1-5
v_gene: TRBV9
abundance: NA
d_gene: NA
CDR3nt: TGTGCCAGCAGCGTAGGGGGCAGGGATAGTCAGCCCCAGCATTTT
CDR3aa: CASSVGGRDSQPQHF

j_gene: TRBJ1-3
v_gene: TRBV7-7
abundance: NA
d_gene: TRBD1
CDR3nt: TGTGCTGGCAGCTTAGGACAGGGGGCTGGAAACACCATATATTTT
CDR3aa: CAGSLGQGAGNTIYF

j_gene: TRBJ1-4
v_gene: TRBV6-7
abundance: NA
d_gene: NA
CDR3nt: TGTGCCAGCAGCCCACAGCATCTTAATGAAAAACTGTTTTTT
CDR3aa: CASSPQHLNEKLFF

j_gene: TRBJ1-6
v_gene: TRBV27
abundance: NA
d_gene: NA
CDR3nt: TGTGCCATCGCACGGGGTTCCCATTCACCCCTCCACTTT
CDR3aa: CAIARGSHSPLHF

j_gene: TRBJ1-3
v_gene: TRBV30
abundance: NA
d_gene: TRBD1
CDR3nt: TGTGCCTCCCTCCGGGACAGGGGGCCGTTCTCTGGAAACACCATATATTTT
CDR3aa: CASLRDRGPFSGNTIYF

j_gene: TRBJ2-7
v_gene: TRBV6-6
abundance: once
d_gene: NA
CDR3nt: TGTGCCAGCAGTTACCAGGGGAACCTAGGCTACGAGCAGTACTTC
CDR3aa: CASSYQGNLGYEQYF

j_gene: TRBJ2-3
v_gene: TRBV19
abundance: few
d_gene: NA
CDR3nt: TGTGCCAGTAGCCCCGGCGGCGGCGGAGGAGATACGCAGTATTTT
CDR3aa: CASSPGGGGGDTQYF

j_gene: TRBJ1-1
v_gene: TRBV19
abundance: once
d_gene: NA
CDR3nt: TGTGCCAGTAGTTGGGGAGGCACTGAAGCTTTCTTT
CDR3aa: CASSWGGTEAFF

j_gene: TRBJ1-2
v_gene: TRBV10-3
abundance: NA
d_gene: NA
CDR3nt: TGTGCCATCAGTGAGTTTTCTAATGGCAGGAAGAATGGCTACACCTTC
CDR3aa: CAISEFSNGRKNGYTF

j_gene: TRBJ1-1
v_gene: TRBV6-1
abundance: NA
d_gene: NA
CDR3nt: TGTGCCAGCACCCTCCTTCCGGGGAACACTGAAGCTTTCTTT
CDR3aa: CASTLLPGNTEAFF

j_gene: TRBJ1-1
v_gene: TRBV19
abundance: NA
d_gene: NA
CDR3nt: TGTGCCAGTAATCGGCGGGAAGAGGCTTTCTTT
CDR3aa: CASNRREEAFF

j_gene: TRBJ1-3
v_gene: TRBV9
abundance: NA
d_gene: TRBD1
CDR3nt: TGTGCCAGCAGCACCAGGGGGTCTGGAAACACCATATATTTT
CDR3aa: CASSTRGSGNTIYF

j_gene: TRBJ2-1
v_gene: TRBV21-1
abundance: NA
d_gene: NA
CDR3nt: TGTGCCATCGATATAGCGGGCTCCTACAATGAGCAGTTCTTC
CDR3aa: CAIDIAGSYNEQFF

j_gene: TRBJ2-6
v_gene: TRBV11-1
abundance: NA
d_gene: TRBD1
CDR3nt: TGTGCCAGCAGCTGGGACAGATCAGGAGCCAACGTCCTGACTTTC
CDR3aa: CASSWDRSGANVLTF

j_gene: TRBJ2-2
v_gene: TRBV5-6
abundance: NA
d_gene: TRBD2
CDR3nt: TGTGCCAGCAGCTTCCGGGGGGGCGGGGACACCGGGGAGCTGTTTTTT
CDR3aa: CASSFRGGGDTGELFF

j_gene: TRBJ2-2
v_gene: TRBV18
abundance: NA
d_gene: TRBD2
CDR3nt: TGTGCCAGCTCACCGCGGACTAGCCCTACGGGGGAGCTGTTTTTT
CDR3aa: CASSPRTSPTGELFF

j_gene: TRBJ1-1
v_gene: TRBV5-8
abundance: NA
d_gene: NA
CDR3nt: TGTGCCAGCAGCTTGGGGCAGGGTGGTATGTACACTGAAGCTTTCTTT
CDR3aa: CASSLGQGGMYTEAFF